These T cell receptor beta chains were read from a single sample in a study of shared clonotypes between healthy human individuals. Here immunoSEQ multiplex PCR was the method, and the copy in TCRdb shows in-frame clones only, minus some. This table holds about 1.9 million clones, 93% found once. Sequencing was performed on naive CD8+ T cells from PBMCs. The source of these receptors is a man aged 18 to 29 in good health. Some clones in this sample may be carry-over from other donors' samples. CDR3s include the opening cysteine and the closing phenylalanine or tryptophan. The D gene is left open where the match is weak. Expanded clones are given a class, and other clones once, few, many or no size at all.

TRBV6-6	TRBJ2-3	-	TRBD1	TGTGCCAGCAGTTATGACGGACAGGGGGAAACAGATACGCAGTATTTT	CASSYDGQGETDTQYF
TRBV6-1	TRBJ2-3	-	TRBD2	TGTGCCAGCAGTGGTCGACTAGCGGGGTGGAGGGATACGCAGTATTTT	CASSGRLAGWRDTQYF
TRBV29-1	TRBJ2-7	-	-	TGCAGCGTTGCCCCTAGCGCCTACGAGCAGTACTTC	CSVAPSAYEQYF
TRBV27	TRBJ2-1	-	-	TGTGCCAGCAGTTTAACGGGGGCAGGGATGGGCCCATACAATGAGCAGTTCTTC	CASSLTGAGMGPYNEQFF
TRBV7-2	TRBJ1-5	once	-	TGTGCCAGCAGAGCCACGGGGGTATTACAGCCCCAGCATTTT	CASRATGVLQPQHF
TRBV5-8	TRBJ2-3	-	TRBD1	TGTGCCAGCAGCAAGGGACAGGGGGCCCCAGATACGCAGTATTTT	CASSKGQGAPDTQYF
TRBV6-5	TRBJ2-2	few	-	TGTGCCAGCAGTTACTCCCCCGGGGAGCTGTTTTTT	CASSYSPGELFF
TRBV27	TRBJ1-5	-	-	TGTGCCAGCAGATACACAGGGAGCAATCAGCCCCAGCATTTT	CASRYTGSNQPQHF
TRBV13	TRBJ2-3	once	-	TGTGCCAGCAGCTTAGGGGGCAGAGGCACAGATACGCAGTATTTT	CASSLGGRGTDTQYF
TRBV27	TRBJ1-1	-	TRBD1	TGTGCCAGCAGTTTGGGACAGGCCCGTGACACTGAAGCTTTCTTT	CASSLGQARDTEAFF
TRBV27	TRBJ2-5	-	TRBD2	TGTGCCAGCAGAGGACTAGCGGGAGGGGGTTGGGAGACCCAGTACTTC	CASRGLAGGGWETQYF
TRBV5-1	TRBJ2-7	once	TRBD2	TGCGCCAGCAGCACCCTGGGGGGGTCCTACGAGCAGTACTTC	CASSTLGGSYEQYF
TRBV20-1	TRBJ2-7	-	-	TGCAGTGCTAGGTCATACGAGCAGTACTTC	CSARSYEQYF
TRBV28	TRBJ2-3	-	-	TGTGCCAGCAAACTCGGGGATACGCAGTATTTT	CASKLGDTQYF
TRBV7-3	TRBJ2-1	-	TRBD1	TGTGCCAGCAGCTTAATGCCCGGGACAGGTCGAAATGAGCAGTTCTTC	CASSLMPGTGRNEQFF
TRBV27	TRBJ2-2	-	-	TGTGCCAGCAGTTTAGTATGGGGCACCTCCACCGGGGAGCTGTTTTTT	CASSLVWGTSTGELFF
TRBV16	TRBJ1-1	once	-	TGTGCCAGCAGCCAATCGTCGGCAGGCAGAGCTTTCTTT	CASSQSSAGRAFF
TRBV27	TRBJ2-7	-	-	TGTGCCAGCAGTTTACAGCCTTCCTCCTACGAGCAGTACTTC	CASSLQPSSYEQYF
TRBV5-1	TRBJ2-7	-	TRBD2	TGCGCCAGCAGCTTGGGACTAGCGTCTGTGGAGCAGTACTTC	CASSLGLASVEQYF
TRBV28	TRBJ2-3	-	-	TGTGCCAGCAGTTTTCTAGCAGGTACGACAGATACGCAGTATTTT	CASSFLAGTTDTQYF
TRBV5-1	TRBJ2-2	-	-	TGCGCCAGCAGCTTGCTAATGGGCGGAGGCCCCACCGGGGAGCTGTTTTTT	CASSLLMGGGPTGELFF
TRBV9	TRBJ1-1	-	-	TGTGCCAGCAGCGTAACAGCTTTCTTT	CASSVTAFF
TRBV29-1	TRBJ2-7	once	TRBD1	TGCAGCGCCGGGACAGGGCTCTTCGAGCAGTACTTC	CSAGTGLFEQYF
TRBV7-9	TRBJ2-7	-	TRBD2	TGTGCCAGCAGCTTATGGGGAATCAGCGGGAGTCCCTACGAGCAGTACTTC	CASSLWGISGSPYEQYF
TRBV7-9	TRBJ1-2	-	-	TGTGCCAGCAGCGCCGTGGAGGGCTATGGCTACACCTTC	CASSAVEGYGYTF
TRBV5-4	TRBJ2-1	-	-	TGTGCCAGCAGTCCGCCCTCGGTTGGGGGAAATGAGCAGTTCTTC	CASSPPSVGGNEQFF
TRBV28	TRBJ2-7	-	-	TGTGCCAGTCCGTTTTGGGCGAGACACGGTTCCTACGAGCAGTACTTC	CASPFWARHGSYEQYF
TRBV4-2	TRBJ2-1	-	-	TGTGCCAGCAGCCAAGACGGGAGCAGCCTTTCAATTAAGCAGTTCTTC	CASSQDGSSLSIKQFF
TRBV6-5	TRBJ1-2	-	-	TGTGCCAGCAGTTACCGGGAGGGGGGCCACTATGGCTACACCTTC	CASSYREGGHYGYTF
TRBV5-6	TRBJ2-7	-	-	TGTGCCAGCAGCTTAGGTTTATTGGACTACGAGCAGTACTTC	CASSLGLLDYEQYF
TRBV11-2	TRBJ1-2	-	TRBD1	TGTGCCAGCAGCTCGACCGGGACAGGGGACGGCTACACCTTC	CASSSTGTGDGYTF
TRBV6-6	TRBJ1-2	-	-	TGTGCCAGCAGCCCCGGGGCCGGATGGGACTATGGCTACACCTTC	CASSPGAGWDYGYTF
TRBV7-9	TRBJ2-5	-	-	TGTGCCAGCAGCTCGCAGGGGATGAAGGAGACCCAGTACTTC	CASSSQGMKETQYF
TRBV4-1	TRBJ1-2	few	-	TGCGCCAGCAGCCAGGACAACGGCGGGCATGGCTACACCTTC	CASSQDNGGHGYTF
TRBV4-1	TRBJ2-2	-	TRBD2	TGCGCCAGCAGCTCGATCGCTAGCGGGAAAGCGAACACCGGGGAGCTGTTTTTT	CASSSIASGKANTGELFF
TRBV9	TRBJ2-1	-	-	TGTGCCAGCAGCGTAGCTGATTGGTTGGGGGATGAGCAGTTCTTC	CASSVADWLGDEQFF
TRBV28	TRBJ2-1	once	-	TGTGCCAGCAGCTGGGGGATCCAAGTTGAGCAGTTCTTC	CASSWGIQVEQFF
TRBV19	TRBJ2-7	once	TRBD1	TGTGCCAGTAGTATAGGGACAGGGCCCTACGAGCAGTACTTC	CASSIGTGPYEQYF
TRBV5-1	TRBJ2-3	-	-	TGCGCCAGCAGCTGGCCGACTAAGGCAGATACGCAGTATTTT	CASSWPTKADTQYF
TRBV5-1	TRBJ2-2	-	-	TGCGCCAGCAGCCCGGACACCGGGGAGCTGTTTTTT	CASSPDTGELFF